What follows are 8 T cell receptor beta chains derived from one specimen sequenced in a study of blood T cell repertoires in COVID-19. The protocol was immunoSEQ multiplex PCR, while the TCRdb copy is restricted to in-frame clones and leaves out a portion. The table shows 50,000 or so clones, with more than 80% occurring only once. Sequenced input: peripheral blood. Source of these receptors: a man aged 65 to 79 with active COVID-19.

The V gene is TRBV2, the J gene TRBJ2-4, with D possibly being TRBD1 (5 bases). This CDR3 is built from 15 residues. Germline CDR1 reads SNHLY; CDR2 reads FYNNEI. V lost 4 bases and J lost 0, with 10 bases in between. CDR3 amino acids: CASSGKGAAKNIQYF. In nucleotides, the CDR3 is TGTGCCAGCAGTGGCAAAGGGGCAGCCAAAAACATTCAGTACTTC. Full variable domain (rest looked up from reference TRBV2 and TRBJ2-4): EPEVTQTPSHQVTQMGQEVILRCVPISNHLYFYWYRQILGQKVEFLVSFYNNEISEKSEIFDDQFSVERPDGSNFTLKIRSTKLEDSAMYFCASSGKGAAKNIQYFGAGTRLSVL.

The CDR3 sequence is CASSLGAVPPYEQYF. CDR3 nucleotide sequence: TGTGCCAGCAGTTTAGGGGCCGTACCGCCCTACGAGCAGTACTTC. The chain uses TRBV28 and TRBJ2-7, with D tentatively TRBD1 (5 bases). V was clipped by 2 bases and J by 2 bases, with 13 bases between them. CDR1 MDHEN and CDR2 SYDVKM come from the germline V gene. CDR3 length: 15 residues.

The gene calls are TRBV3-1 (or the pseudogene TRBV3-2) and TRBJ1-4; a possible D gene is TRBD1 (5 bases). CDR1 is LGHDT, CDR2 YNNKEL, per germline (reference sequence). CDR3 length: 15 residues. Deletions cut 4 bases from V and 7 bases from J, with 16 bases between. This CDR3 is CASSPGGVFSEKLFF. CDR3 sequence (DNA): TGTGCCAGCAGCCCCGGGGGGGTCTTCAGTGAAAAACTGTTTTTT.

The rearrangement links TRBV19 to TRBJ2-7, with D possibly matching TRBD1 (5 bases). V was clipped by 4 bases and J by 2 bases, with 12 bases between them. CDR1 is LNHDA, CDR2 SQIVND, per germline (reference sequence). The CDR3 loop spans 14 amino acids. The CDR3 nucleotides read TGTGCCAGTAGTAATGGGCAGGGCGCCTACGAGCAGTACTTC. This sequence encodes CASSNGQGAYEQYF.

Remarks on this clone: One end of the junction varies from germline; a read error may be responsible. The chain carries TRBV4-1 and TRBJ2-3, with TRBD2 as a possible D gene (6 bases). Germline V CDR1 and CDR2: MGHRA, YSYEKL. The CDR3 extends over 16 amino acids. In nucleotides, the CDR3 is TGCGCCAGCACCCAAACCGGGGGATTGGACACAGATACGCAGTATTTT. The encoded protein is CASTQTGGLDTDTQYF.

This rearrangement joins TRBV5-4 to TRBJ1-1; 9 positions agree with TRBD1. Per germline, CDR1 SGHNT and CDR2 YYREEE (reference sequence). V lost 5 bases and J lost 5; bases outside the gene matches: 13. The CDR3 totals 16 residues. Written as DNA, the CDR3 is TGTGCCAGCAGTCCTACAGCACAGGGGGCATATACTGAAGCTTTCTTT. Amino acid sequence: CASSPTAQGAYTEAFF.

The chain couples TRBV9 to TRBJ1-1; D remains ambiguous. CDR1 SGDLS and CDR2 YYNGEE come from the germline V gene. The V end lost 10 bases, the J end lost 1 base, and 23 bases lay between the germline ends. The CDR3 consists of 16 residues. The CDR3 loop reads CALCPEGGERNTEAFF. The CDR3 nucleotides are TGTGCCCTTTGCCCCGAGGGCGGAGAAAGGAACACTGAAGCTTTCTTT.

V gene TRBV6-5 combines with J gene TRBJ2-4; the match to TRBD1 covers 8 bases. CDR1 and CDR2 from the germline V gene are MNHEY and SVGAGI. Losses at the gene ends were 8 bases for V and 7 bases for J; bases not matched to a gene: 4. The length of the CDR3 is 12 residues. CDR3 region: CASGQGRNIQYF. CDR3 DNA sequence: TGTGCCAGCGGACAGGGAAGGAACATTCAGTACTTC.